Presented here are 11 T cell receptor beta chains from one specimen sequenced in a study of T cells in localized non-small cell lung cancer. The table came from immunoSEQ multiplex PCR; TCRdb's copy has only in-frame clones and leaves some out. The top ten hold approximately 1.5% of the sample, which has under 150,000 clones, approximately 88% seen once. The sequences come from peripheral blood, collected before any cancer treatment. Receptors originate from a female donor older than 55 with stage I lung adenocarcinoma.

The rearrangement joins TRBV11-2 to TRBJ1-5, with 7 bases aligning to TRBD1. Trimming removed 0 bases from V and 6 bases from J; junction bases left unmatched: 5. The germline gives CDR1 SGHAT, CDR2 FQNNGV. The CDR3 consists of 15 residues. This CDR3 reads CASSLDQGEFQPQHF. CDR3 nucleotide sequence: TGTGCCAGCAGCTTAGACCAGGGGGAATTTCAGCCCCAGCATTTT.

The rearrangement uses TRBV30 and TRBJ2-7; 9 positions match TRBD1. Germline loops: CDR1 GTSNPN, CDR2 SVGIG (reference sequence). After removal of 5 bases from V and 5 bases from J, the junction contained 13 bases not matched to a gene. The CDR3 runs 15 residues. CDR3 nucleotides: TGTGCCTGGGACCCTACGGGACAGGGCGAGAACGAGCAGTACTTC. Amino acid sequence: CAWDPTGQGENEQYF.

This clone was detected only once. The V call is TRBV30, the J call TRBJ1-1; TRBD1 might be the D (6 bases). Looked up from germline, CDR1 is GTSNPN and CDR2 is SVGIG (reference sequence). This CDR3 comprises 14 residues. Trimming left V 4 bases short and J 4 bases short, with 16 bases between. The CDR3 sequence is CAWTYVGAGTEAFF. The CDR3 DNA reads as TGTGCCTGGACTTATGTGGGGGCGGGCACTGAAGCTTTCTTT.

The sample holds one count of this clone. In nucleotides, the CDR3 is TGTGCCAGCTCCCCCCTGCAACAGTTTTCTTTCTTCTCTGGAAACACCATATATTTT. Translating it yields CASSPLQQFSFFSGNTIYF. The chain is built from TRBV18 and TRBJ1-3; D not resolved. The CDR3 loop spans 19 amino acids. CDR1 and CDR2 (germline): KGHSH, LQKENI. V shed 6 bases and J shed 0 bases, with 24 bases lying between them.

The V call is TRBV11-3, the J call TRBJ2-1; TRBD2 aligns across 7 bases. Germline CDR1 and CDR2: SGHNT and YENEEA. This CDR3 has 14 amino acids. V lost 4 bases to trimming and J lost 2 bases; unmatched junction nucleotides: 2. The CDR3 coding sequence is TGTGCCAGCAGCTCAACTAGCGCCTACAATGAGCAGTTCTTC. Translating it yields CASSSTSAYNEQFF.

The chain combines TRBV28 with TRBJ1-2; D gene ambiguous. CDR3 size: 14 residues. The germline V gene encodes CDR1 MDHEN and CDR2 SYDVKM. Trimming shortened V by 6 bases and J by 7 bases, and 18 bases separated the two germline ends. DNA for the CDR3: TGTGCCAGCAGCTCTACTACCCCGCCGCTTGGCTACACCTTC. This translates into CASSSTTPPLGYTF.

This sequence joins TRBV29-1 and TRBJ1-2; D unresolved. The germline V gene encodes CDR1 SQVTM and CDR2 ANQGSEA. V lost 6 bases to trimming and J lost 4 bases, with 12 bases between them. The CDR3 is made up of 12 amino acids. CDR3 sequence: CSVQPAIYGYTF. The CDR3 DNA reads as TGCAGCGTGCAGCCAGCCATCTATGGCTACACCTTC.

The chain links TRBV27 to TRBJ2-3; the match to TRBD1 covers 7 bases. V lost 3 bases, J lost 5 bases, and 8 bases stayed unmatched. The CDR3 consists of 15 residues. Germline V CDR1 and CDR2: MNHEY, SMNVEV (reference sequence). DNA for the CDR3: TGTGCCAGCAGTTTTAGGTCAGGGGGTATAGATACGCAGTATTTT. It yields the protein CASSFRSGGIDTQYF.

This clone appeared once. The chain combines TRBV11-2 with TRBJ1-3; D remains unclear. V was shortened by 2 bases and J by 0 bases, with 8 bases between the two germline ends. Looked up from germline, CDR1 is SGHAT and CDR2 is FQNNGV. The CDR3 sequence is 15 residues long. CDR3 nucleotide sequence: TGTGCCAGCAGCTTAACAGCGAGCTCTGGAAACACCATATATTTT. It yields the protein CASSLTASSGNTIYF.

The chain links TRBV25-1 to TRBJ1-1; 8 bases map to TRBD1. V lost 4 bases, J lost 1 base, and 2 bases stayed unmatched. CDR1 is MGHDK, CDR2 SYGVNS, per germline. The CDR3 has 14 amino acids. The CDR3 sequence is CASSGTGRNTEAFF. DNA of the CDR3: TGTGCCAGCAGTGGGACAGGGAGGAACACTGAAGCTTTCTTT.

J is TRBJ1-2 and V is TRBV2; D remains unclear. The CDR3 extends over 14 amino acids. V was trimmed by 7 bases and J by 7 bases, leaving 19 bases between them. Germline CDR1 and CDR2: SNHLY and FYNNEI. The CDR3 loop is CASKPTSVLAGYTF. The CDR3 nucleotides read TGTGCCAGCAAACCCACAAGCGTTCTCGCTGGCTACACCTTC.